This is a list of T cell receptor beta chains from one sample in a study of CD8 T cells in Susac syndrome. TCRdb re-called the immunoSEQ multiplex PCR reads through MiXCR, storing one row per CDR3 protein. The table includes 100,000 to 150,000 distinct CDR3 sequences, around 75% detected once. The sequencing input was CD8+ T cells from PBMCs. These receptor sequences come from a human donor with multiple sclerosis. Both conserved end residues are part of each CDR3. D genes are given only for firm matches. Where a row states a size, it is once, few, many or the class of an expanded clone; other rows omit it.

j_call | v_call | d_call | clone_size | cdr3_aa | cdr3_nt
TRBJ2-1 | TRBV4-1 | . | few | CASSQSRDGYNEQFF | TGCGCCAGCAGCCAATCCCGGGACGGCTACAATGAGCAGTTCTTC
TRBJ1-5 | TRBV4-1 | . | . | CASSQVAGGGQPQHF | TGCGCCAGCAGCCAAGTGGCGGGGGGCGGTCAGCCCCAGCATTTT
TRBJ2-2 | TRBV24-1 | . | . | CATSVGRNTGELFF | TGTGCCACCAGTGTCGGACGGAACACCGGGGAGCTGTTTTTT
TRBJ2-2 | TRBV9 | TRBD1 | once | CASSVDRGTGELFF | TGTGCCAGCAGCGTAGACAGGGGTACCGGGGAGCTGTTTTTT
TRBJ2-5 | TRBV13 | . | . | CATAFGGHYQETQYF | TGTGCCACCGCCTTCGGAGGCCATTACCAAGAGACCCAGTACTTC
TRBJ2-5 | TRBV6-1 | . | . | CASSLARGFQETQYF | TGTGCCAGCAGTTTAGCTAGGGGATTCCAAGAGACCCAGTACTTC
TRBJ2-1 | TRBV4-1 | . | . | CASSQGRTGGAYNEQFF | TGCGCCAGCAGCCAAGGGAGGACCGGCGGGGCCTACAATGAGCAGTTCTTC
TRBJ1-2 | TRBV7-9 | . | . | CASSTPWGTENYGYTF | TGTGCCAGCAGCACCCCGTGGGGGACGGAAAACTATGGCTACACCTTC
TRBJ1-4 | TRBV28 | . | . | CASSVSRDTDGYEKLFF | TGTGCCAGCAGCGTGTCCCGGGACACGGACGGGTATGAAAAACTGTTTTTT
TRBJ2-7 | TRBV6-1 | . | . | CASSDPGLSYEQYF | TGTGCCAGCAGTGACCCGGGCCTCTCCTACGAGCAGTACTTC
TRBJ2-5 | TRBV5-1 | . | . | CASSPEHETQYF | TGCGCCAGCAGCCCCGAACACGAGACCCAGTACTTC
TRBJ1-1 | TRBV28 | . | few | CASSLASNTEAFF | TGTGCCAGCAGTTTGGCGTCGAACACTGAAGCTTTCTTT
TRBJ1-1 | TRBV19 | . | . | CASSTSFTSEAFF | TGTGCCAGTAGTACCTCTTTCACTTCTGAAGCTTTCTTT
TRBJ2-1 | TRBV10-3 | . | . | CAISEGSDNEQFF | TGTGCCATCAGTGAGGGCTCAGACAATGAGCAGTTCTTC
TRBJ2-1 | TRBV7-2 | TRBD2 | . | CASRALAAGEGEQFF | TGTGCCAGCCGTGCCCTCGCCGCGGGGGAGGGTGAGCAGTTCTTC
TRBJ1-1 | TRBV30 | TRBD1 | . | CAWGQGAAEAFF | TGTGCCTGGGGACAGGGGGCCGCTGAAGCTTTCTTT
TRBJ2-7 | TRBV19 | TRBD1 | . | CASSIGQGSSYEQYF | TGTGCCAGTAGTATTGGACAGGGGAGCTCCTACGAGCAGTACTTC
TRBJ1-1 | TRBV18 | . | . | CASSPNGYTEAFF | TGTGCCAGCTCACCGAACGGATACACTGAAGCTTTCTTT
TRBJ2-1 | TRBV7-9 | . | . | CASSLSEGLNEQFF | TGTGCCAGCAGCCTCAGCGAGGGCCTCAATGAGCAGTTCTTC
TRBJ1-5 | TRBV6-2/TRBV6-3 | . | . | CASTYSGQNKLGDQPQHF | TGTGCCAGCACGTACTCGGGACAAAATAAATTGGGCGATCAGCCCCAGCATTTT
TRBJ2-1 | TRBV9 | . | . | CASSLDGVVEQFF | TGTGCCAGCAGCCTAGATGGGGTGGTGGAGCAGTTCTTC
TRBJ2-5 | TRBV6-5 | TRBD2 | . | CASSYSGGGETQYF | TGTGCCAGCAGTTACAGCGGGGGGGGAGAGACCCAGTACTTC
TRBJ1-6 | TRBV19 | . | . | CASSIAVAGRNSPLHF | TGTGCCAGTAGTATAGCTGTCGCAGGGCGCAATTCACCCCTCCACTTT
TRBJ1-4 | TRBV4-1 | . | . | CASSQDIGKLFF | TGCGCCAGCAGCCAGGATATCGGAAAACTGTTTTTT
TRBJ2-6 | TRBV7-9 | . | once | CASSSTGLSGANVLTF | TGTGCCAGCAGCTCAACAGGACTCTCTGGGGCCAACGTCCTGACTTTC
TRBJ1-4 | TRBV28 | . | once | CASSLRGYATNEKLFF | TGTGCCAGCAGTTTACGGGGATACGCAACTAATGAAAAACTGTTTTTT
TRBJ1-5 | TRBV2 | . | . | CASSPTAYSNQPQHF | TGTGCCAGCAGCCCGACAGCGTATAGCAATCAGCCCCAGCATTTT
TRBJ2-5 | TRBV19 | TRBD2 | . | CASSDVGTSLETQYF | TGTGCCAGTAGTGATGTAGGGACTAGTTTGGAGACCCAGTACTTC
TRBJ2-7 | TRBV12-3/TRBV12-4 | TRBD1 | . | CASSSSGQGADEQYF | TGTGCCAGCAGCTCTTCCGGACAGGGGGCAGACGAGCAGTACTTC